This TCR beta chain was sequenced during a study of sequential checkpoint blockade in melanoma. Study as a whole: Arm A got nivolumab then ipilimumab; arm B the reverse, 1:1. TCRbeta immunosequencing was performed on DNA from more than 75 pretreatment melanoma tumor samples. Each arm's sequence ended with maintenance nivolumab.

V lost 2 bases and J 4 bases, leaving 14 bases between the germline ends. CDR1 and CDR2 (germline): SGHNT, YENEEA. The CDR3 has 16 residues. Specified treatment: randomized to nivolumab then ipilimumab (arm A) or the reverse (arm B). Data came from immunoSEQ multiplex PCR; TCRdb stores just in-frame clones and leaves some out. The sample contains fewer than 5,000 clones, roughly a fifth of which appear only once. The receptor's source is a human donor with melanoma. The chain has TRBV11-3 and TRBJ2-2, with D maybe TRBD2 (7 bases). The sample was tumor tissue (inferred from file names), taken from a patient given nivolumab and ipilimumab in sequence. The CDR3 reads CASSLIGQRGTGELFF. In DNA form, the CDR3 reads TGTGCCAGCAGCTTAATTGGACAGCGGGGCACCGGGGAGCTGTTTTTT.